Presented here are 25 T cell receptor beta chains from one specimen sequenced in a study of shared clonotypes between healthy human individuals. Data came from immunoSEQ multiplex PCR; TCRdb stores just in-frame clones and leaves some out. In the table there are about 680,000 clones, 74% of which are singletons. Material: memory CD4+ T cells sorted from blood. Subset given: CD45RA-negative fraction. Receptor source: a woman aged 25 to 45 in good health.

The chain combines TRBV5-1 with TRBJ1-2; D is unresolved. This CDR3 is built from 13 residues. V gave up 4 bases and J gave up 3 bases, with 10 bases separating them. Germline-derived CDR1 and CDR2 are SGHRS and YFSETQ. The CDR3 spells CASSVRRDYGYTF. In DNA form, the CDR3 reads TGCGCCAGCAGCGTCAGAAGGGACTATGGCTACACCTTC.

There are a few counts of this clone. V gene TRBV5-5 combines with J gene TRBJ2-7; 7 nucleotides align to TRBD2. The germline V gene encodes CDR1 SGHKS and CDR2 YYEKEE (reference sequence). The CDR3 covers 15 residues. V lost 4 bases to trimming and J lost 4 bases; unmatched junction nucleotides: 11. The CDR3 nucleotides read TGTGCCAGCAGCCGCCAAGGGAGGGCCCAGTACGAGCAGTACTTC. This translates into CASSRQGRAQYEQYF.

The rearrangement joins TRBV7-2 to TRBJ2-3; D ambiguous. Germline CDR1 reads SGHTA; CDR2 reads FQGNSA. Trimming pared 8 bases from V and 6 bases from J, leaving 12 bases between. The length of the CDR3 is 12 residues. The CDR3 sequence: CASAAYGDTQYF. The CDR3 coding sequence is TGTGCCAGCGCCGCGTACGGTGATACGCAGTATTTT.

This clone was counted a few times. For the CDR3, the DNA is TGTGCCAGCAGCACCGTACCGGACAGCTTTCGCACAGATACGCAGTATTTT. The encoded protein is CASSTVPDSFRTDTQYF. This chain joins TRBV5-5 and TRBJ2-3, with D tentatively TRBD1 (6 bases). Trimming took off 4 bases at V and 1 base at J, with 19 bases between the two ends. CDR3 length equals 17 residues. Looked up from germline, CDR1 is SGHKS and CDR2 is YYEKEE (reference sequence).

This sequence joins TRBV27 and TRBJ2-6, with unresolved D. V was clipped by 4 bases and J by 0 bases, with 7 bases between them. The CDR3 is 15 amino acids. Germline CDR1 is MNHEY and CDR2 is SMNVEV (reference sequence). The chain's CDR3 is CASSSRPSGANVLTF. The CDR3 DNA reads TGTGCCAGCAGTTCCCGGCCCTCTGGGGCCAACGTCCTGACTTTC.

V is TRBV7-3 and J is TRBJ2-1; 11 bases align to TRBD2. This CDR3 is 16 amino acids long. Germline V gene data show CDR1 as SGHTA and CDR2 as FQGTGA. Losses at the gene ends were 2 bases for V and 5 bases for J; bases not matched to a gene: 5. CDR3 amino acids: CASSLRLAGKNNEQFF. CDR3 nucleotides: TGTGCCAGCAGCTTACGACTAGCGGGGAAAAACAATGAGCAGTTCTTC. The full variable domain, its missing parts supplied by reference TRBV7-3 and TRBJ2-1, is GAGVSQTPSNKVTEKGKYVELRCDPISGHTALYWYRQSLGQGPEFLIYFQGTGAADDSGLPNDRFFAVRPEGSVSTLKIQRTERGDSAVYLCASSLRLAGKNNEQFFGPGTRLTVL.

The chain recombines TRBV5-8 with TRBJ1-5, with a possible D match to TRBD1 (6 bases). The V and J ends lost 2 bases and 0 bases respectively, with 12 bases between them. The germline V gene encodes CDR1 SGHTS and CDR2 YDEGEE. This CDR3 is 16 amino acids long. CDR3 residues: CASSFRGQYSNQPQHF. Here the CDR3 DNA reads TGTGCCAGCAGCTTTCGAGGACAGTATAGCAATCAGCCCCAGCATTTT. Supplemented by reference TRBV5-8 and TRBJ1-5, the full variable domain reads EAGVTQSPTHLIKTRGQQATLRCSPISGHTSVYWYQQALGLGLQFLLWYDEGEERNRGNFPPRFSGRQFPNYSSELNVNALELEDSALYLCASSFRGQYSNQPQHFGDGTRLSIL.

The J gene is TRBJ2-7, the V gene TRBV7-8; perhaps TRBD1 as D (5 bases). Germline loops: CDR1 SGHVS, CDR2 FQNEAQ. The CDR3 has 16 residues. The ends were cut back, 3 bases at V and 2 bases at J, with 17 bases in the middle. The CDR3 sequence is CASSFYRWQGTYEQYF. CDR3 coding DNA: TGTGCCAGCAGCTTCTATCGCTGGCAGGGCACCTACGAGCAGTACTTC. Using reference TRBV7-8 and TRBJ2-7 for the parts outside the CDR3, the full variable domain is GAGVSQSPRYKVAKRGQDVALRCDPISGHVSLFWYQQALGQGPEFLTYFQNEAQLDKSGLPSDRFFAERPEGSVSTLKIQRTQQEDSAVYLCASSFYRWQGTYEQYFGPGTRLTVT.

The CDR3 reads CASNKGLAGSYEQYF. CDR3 nucleotides: TGTGCCAGCAACAAGGGACTAGCGGGATCCTACGAGCAGTACTTC. The chain is built from TRBV5-4 and TRBJ2-7; 13 positions match TRBD2. The germline gives CDR1 SGHNT, CDR2 YYREEE (reference sequence). V lost 6 bases, J lost 1 base, and 4 bases stayed unmatched. The CDR3 runs to 15 residues.

The chain couples TRBV28 to TRBJ2-1, with D unresolved. The ends were cut back, 3 bases at V and 5 bases at J, with 11 bases in the middle. The CDR3 totals 14 residues. Germline V gene lookup returns CDR1 MDHEN and CDR2 SYDVKM. CDR3 residues: CASSLSGINNEQFF. The CDR3 bases are TGTGCCAGCAGTTTGTCTGGGATTAACAATGAGCAGTTCTTC.

The genes are TRBV7-2 and TRBJ2-1; 8 bases align to TRBD2. CDR3 length: 15 residues. Germline CDR1 SGHTA, CDR2 FQGNSA. With V trimmed by 5 bases and J by 10 bases, 13 bases remained unmatched. The CDR3 DNA follows: TGTGCCAGCAGCCTACAATCAGCGGGAGTGAGGGAGCAGTTCTTC. Protein: CASSLQSAGVREQFF.

This chain links TRBV13 with TRBJ2-3; TRBD2 is a possible D gene (6 bases). The V gene's germline CDR1 is PRHDT and CDR2 FYEKMQ (reference sequence). The CDR3 loop spans 14 amino acids. V lost 8 bases to trimming and J lost 6 bases, with 18 bases between them. CDR3 in amino acids: CASGGNPTRDTQYF. The CDR3 DNA reads TGTGCCAGCGGCGGGAATCCCACACGGGATACGCAGTATTTT.

This rearrangement joins TRBV4-1 to TRBJ1-3, with TRBD1 as a possible D gene (5 bases). The CDR3 is 18 amino acids. Germline V lookup: CDR1 MGHRA, CDR2 YSYEKL. V dropped 1 base and J dropped 2 bases, with 18 bases sitting between them. The CDR3 here is CASSQAGFTRGAGNTIYF. The CDR3 DNA reads TGCGCCAGCAGCCAAGCTGGTTTTACTCGGGGCGCTGGAAACACCATATATTTT.

This rearrangement joins TRBV27 to TRBJ1-4; the match to TRBD1 covers 11 bases. The CDR3 extends over 14 amino acids. The V gene end was trimmed by 8 bases and the J gene end by 11 bases; junction bases not matched to a gene: 10. Germline CDR1 is MNHEY and CDR2 is SMNVEV (reference sequence). CDR3 coding DNA: TGTGCCAGCGGGCGGGGACAGGGGGAGGGGAAACTGTTTTTT. It yields the protein CASGRGQGEGKLFF.

The chain employs TRBV7-3 and TRBJ2-1; D not certain. The CDR3 is made up of 15 amino acids. Germline V gene sequence: CDR1 SGHTA, CDR2 FQGTGA. The ends were cut back, 4 bases at V and 1 base at J, with 11 bases in the middle. The DNA of the CDR3 is TGTGCCAGCAGCTCAACACCCATATCCTACAATGAGCAGTTCTTC. Its translation: CASSSTPISYNEQFF.

The rearrangement joins TRBV27 to TRBJ2-2, with D tentatively TRBD1 or TRBD2 (5 bases each). Germline assignment: CDR1 MNHEY and CDR2 SMNVEV (reference sequence). The CDR3 loop spans 16 amino acids. Between the trimmed V and J ends, which lost 4 bases and 1 base, there was a span of 13 bases. The CDR3 sequence is CASSSGPSWNTGELFF. For the CDR3, the DNA is TGTGCCAGCAGTTCGGGGCCAAGCTGGAACACCGGGGAGCTGTTTTTT.

Points on this clone: The sample contains more than one DNA sequence encoding this CDR3. V gene TRBV11-2 combines with J gene TRBJ2-7, with D hard to call. Germline CDR1 SGHAT, CDR2 FQNNGV. The V end was cut by 0 bases, the J end by 7 bases, with 10 bases between. This CDR3 has 13 residues. CDR3 protein: CASSLDRVREQYF. The CDR3 bases are TGTGCCAGCAGCTTAGATCGGGTGCGAGAGCAGTACTTC.

The gene calls are TRBV7-8 and TRBJ2-3, with 13 bases fitting TRBD2. The J segment lost 4 bases and the V segment lost 5 bases, leaving 9 bases of the junction unmatched. Germline CDR1 SGHVS, CDR2 FQNEAQ. The CDR3 totals 17 residues. Here the CDR3 DNA reads TGTGCCAGCAGCCCAACTCGACTAGCGGGAGGCCCAGATACGCAGTATTTT. This translates into CASSPTRLAGGPDTQYF.

V and J are TRBV5-1 and TRBJ2-3; 9 bases agree with TRBD2. Germline V CDR1 and CDR2: SGHRS, YFSETQ. With V trimmed by 0 bases and J by 4 bases, 6 bases remained unmatched. The CDR3 extends over 16 amino acids. The CDR3 loop is CASSLEIAGASDTQYF. CDR3 DNA sequence: TGCGCCAGCAGCTTGGAGATAGCGGGAGCTTCAGATACGCAGTATTTT. Full variable domain (missing parts from reference TRBV5-1 and TRBJ2-3): KAGVTQTPRYLIKTRGQQVTLSCSPISGHRSVSWYQQTPGQGLQFLFEYFSETQRNKGNFPGRFSGRQFSNSRSEMNVSTLELGDSALYLCASSLEIAGASDTQYFGPGTRLTVL.

Here the CDR3 reads CASSLGTPGSTYGYTF. CDR3 nucleotide sequence: TGTGCCAGCAGCTTAGGTACGCCGGGGTCCACCTATGGCTACACCTTC. The rearrangement links TRBV7-2 to TRBJ1-2; D unclear. The V end was cut by 1 base, the J end by 4 bases, with 16 bases between. The CDR3 consists of 16 residues. The germline V gene has CDR1 SGHTA and CDR2 FQGNSA.

This chain joins TRBV28 and TRBJ1-4, with TRBD1 matching 8 bases. The CDR3 is made up of 14 amino acids. Germline CDR1 MDHEN, CDR2 SYDVKM. The V segment lost 6 bases and the J segment 4 bases; nucleotides outside the gene matches: 4. This chain's CDR3 is CASSVTGGNEKLFF. The CDR3 coding sequence is TGTGCCAGCAGCGTTACAGGGGGTAATGAAAAACTGTTTTTT.

The CDR3 DNA is TGTGCCAGCAGTGCCCGACAGGGCACACACTACGAGCAGTACTTC. It yields the protein CASSARQGTHYEQYF. This chain uses TRBV6-6 with TRBJ2-7; TRBD1 agrees at 7 bases. Germline V gene lookup returns CDR1 MNHNY and CDR2 SVGAGI (reference sequence). There are 15 residues in the CDR3. V gave up 5 bases and J gave up 3 bases; unmatched junction bases: 10.

In the case of this clone: A single base separates this from a much larger clone, so it may be a read error. This chain links TRBV6-1 with TRBJ2-7; D is unclear. This CDR3 is 13 amino acids long. Looked up from germline, CDR1 is MNHNS and CDR2 is SASEGT. The CDR3 DNA is TGTGTCAGCAGTGTGTCTAACTCCTACGAGCAGTACTTC. This sequence encodes CVSSVSNSYEQYF.

The rearrangement uses TRBV5-1 and TRBJ2-1; 10 bases are a match to TRBD2. CDR1 is SGHRS, CDR2 YFSETQ, per germline. This CDR3 has 19 amino acids. Trimming cost V 5 bases and J 1 base; bases outside gene matches: 15. The chain's CDR3 is CASREGASGRLSSYNEQFF. CDR3 DNA sequence: TGCGCCAGCAGAGAGGGGGCTAGCGGGAGACTGAGTTCCTACAATGAGCAGTTCTTC.

The V call is TRBV7-6, the J call TRBJ2-2, with D possibly matching TRBD2 (6 bases). Trimming left V 3 bases short and J 8 bases short, with 7 bases between. Germline-derived CDR1 and CDR2 are SGHVS and FNYEAQ. This CDR3 is built from 12 residues. CDR3 amino acids: CASSFSGGELFF. The CDR3 DNA reads as TGTGCCAGCAGCTTTAGCGGTGGGGAGCTGTTTTTT.